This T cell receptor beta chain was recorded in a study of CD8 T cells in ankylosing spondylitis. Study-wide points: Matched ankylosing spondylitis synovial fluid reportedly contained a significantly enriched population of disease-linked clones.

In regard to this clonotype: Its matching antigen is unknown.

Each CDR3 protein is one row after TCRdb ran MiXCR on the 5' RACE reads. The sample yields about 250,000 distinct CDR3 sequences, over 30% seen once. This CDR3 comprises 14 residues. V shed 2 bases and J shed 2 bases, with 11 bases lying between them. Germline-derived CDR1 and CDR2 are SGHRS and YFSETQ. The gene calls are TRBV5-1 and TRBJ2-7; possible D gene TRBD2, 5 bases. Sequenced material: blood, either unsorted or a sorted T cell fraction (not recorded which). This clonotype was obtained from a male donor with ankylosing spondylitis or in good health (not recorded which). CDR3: CASSFTGNTYEQYF. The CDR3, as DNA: TGCGCCAGCAGCTTTACGGGAAATACCTACGAGCAGTACTTC.